The 14 T cell receptor beta chains below come from one sample, sequenced in a study of T cells after yellow fever vaccination. Using its own MiXCR run on the 5' RACE reads, TCRdb lists one record per CDR3 protein. This sample yields some 320,000 distinct CDR3 sequences, of which less than 9.5% are seen a single time; over 3% belongs to the top ten. This sample comprised CD4+ T cells sorted from PBMCs, obtained 5 days after the yellow fever booster vaccination. All receptors derive from a man between 18 and 35 years old who received the YFV17D yellow fever vaccine.

This rearrangement joins TRBV28 to TRBJ1-1; D gene uncertain. Deletions cut 2 bases from V and 1 base from J, with 8 bases between. Germline loops: CDR1 MDHEN, CDR2 SYDVKM. The CDR3 has 14 amino acids. CDR3 loop: CASSLIAGNTEAFF. In DNA form, the CDR3 reads TGTGCCAGCAGTTTAATCGCAGGGAACACTGAAGCTTTCTTT.

The rearrangement joins TRBV7-2 to TRBJ1-4; a possible D gene is TRBD1 (5 bases). V was shortened by 3 bases and J by 2 bases, with 10 bases between the two germline ends. CDR3 length: 15 residues. Germline V gives CDR1 SGHTA, CDR2 FQGNSA. The CDR3 bases are TGTGCCAGCAGCTTGGGGGGTTTGACTAATGAAAAACTGTTTTTT. Protein sequence: CASSLGGLTNEKLFF.

This clonotype was observed many times. The chain employs TRBV4-3 and TRBJ1-2, with 11 bases matching TRBD1. The length of the CDR3 is 13 residues. V was pared by 9 bases and J by 6 bases, with 6 bases of the junction left unmatched. CDR1 is LGHNA and CDR2 is YSLEER in the germline V gene. CDR3 nucleotides: TGCGCCAGTCCACCGGGACAGGGGGATGGCTACACCTTC. This gives the protein CASPPGQGDGYTF.

Ten or more counts support this clonotype. The genes are TRBV7-2 and TRBJ2-4; 9 positions agree with TRBD1. The V gene end was trimmed by 7 bases and the J gene end by 5 bases; junction bases not matched to a gene: 6. Germline V gene data show CDR1 as SGHTA and CDR2 as FQGNSA. This CDR3 region has 14 residues. Here the CDR3 reads CASNPGQGQNIQYF. In nucleotides, the CDR3 is TGTGCCAGCAATCCGGGACAGGGACAAAACATTCAGTACTTC.

This clonotype was found a few times. The CDR3 DNA follows: TGTGCCAGCAGCCTAGGTCACAGGGTCGAAGAGACCCAGTACTTC. Translated, it gives CASSLGHRVEETQYF. The V call is TRBV9, the J call TRBJ2-5; D is perhaps TRBD1 (6 bases). The V gene's germline CDR1 is SGDLS and CDR2 YYNGEE. This CDR3 has 15 residues. V was shortened by 4 bases and J by 3 bases, with 16 bases between the two germline ends. The full variable domain, rest sourced from reference TRBV9 and TRBJ2-5, is DSGVTQTPKHLITATGQRVTLRCSPRSGDLSVYWYQQSLDQGLQFLIQYYNGEERAKGNILERFSAQQFPDLHSELNLSSLELGDSALYFCASSLGHRVEETQYFGPGTRLLVL.

This clonotype was picked up a small number of times. The rearrangement uses TRBV7-8 and TRBJ2-1; TRBD2 agrees at 9 bases. This CDR3 region has 15 residues. Per germline, CDR1 SGHVS and CDR2 FQNEAQ. Unmatched junction bases numbered 7, after V lost 5 bases and J lost 5 bases. CDR3 nucleotide sequence: TGTGCCAGCAGCATCCTAGCGGGGACAAACAATGAGCAGTTCTTC. The encoded protein is CASSILAGTNNEQFF. The variable domain in full, completed from reference TRBV7-8 and TRBJ2-1, reads GAGVSQSPRYKVAKRGQDVALRCDPISGHVSLFWYQQALGQGPEFLTYFQNEAQLDKSGLPSDRFFAERPEGSVSTLKIQRTQQEDSAVYLCASSILAGTNNEQFFGPGTRLTVL.

This clonotype was detected many times. The V and J genes are TRBV7-8 and TRBJ1-5; D not certain. Trimming left V 1 base short and J 6 bases short, with 13 bases between. The CDR3 consists of 15 residues. The germline V gene encodes CDR1 SGHVS and CDR2 FQNEAQ. The DNA of the CDR3 is TGTGCCAGCAGCTTAGACGACGGTTGGGGTCAGCCCCAGCATTTT. This gives the protein CASSLDDGWGQPQHF.

This clonotype was counted only a few times. The chain has TRBV27 and TRBJ1-5, with D possibly being TRBD1 (5 bases). V gave up 5 bases and J gave up 3 bases, with 14 bases separating them. Germline V lookup: CDR1 MNHEY, CDR2 SMNVEV (reference sequence). The CDR3 runs 15 residues. Here the CDR3 DNA reads TGTGCCAGCAGTGCCCAGGGTATTGACAATCAGCCCCAGCATTTT. Amino acids: CASSAQGIDNQPQHF.

This clonotype was seen repeatedly, ten times or more. This sequence joins TRBV24-1 and TRBJ1-3; D is uncertain. CDR3 length: 14 amino acids. V was clipped by 4 bases and J by 4 bases, with 10 bases between them. Germline assignment: CDR1 KGHDR and CDR2 SFDVKD. In nucleotides, the CDR3 is TGTGCCACCAGTGAACCGCTTCCGGGAAACACCATATATTTT. It specifies CATSEPLPGNTIYF.

This clonotype turned up a few times. The chain joins TRBV7-2 to TRBJ2-7; D unclear. V was pared by 0 bases and J by 4 bases, with 7 bases between. CDR3 length: 13 residues. Germline loops: CDR1 SGHTA, CDR2 FQGNSA. This chain's CDR3 is CASSLAILYEQYF. CDR3 in DNA: TGTGCCAGCAGCTTAGCGATCTTGTACGAGCAGTACTTC.

The chain joins TRBV20-1 to TRBJ2-1; 9 positions agree with TRBD1. This CDR3 spans 15 amino acids. Germline CDR1 DFQATT, CDR2 SNEGSKA (reference sequence). V lost 1 base and J lost 3; bases outside the gene matches: 4. The CDR3 loop reads CSARGGQGIYNEQFF. The CDR3 DNA is TGCAGTGCTAGAGGAGGACAGGGGATCTACAATGAGCAGTTCTTC.

This clonotype was seen a few times. This rearrangement joins TRBV7-2 to TRBJ2-5; 9 bases match TRBD2. The CDR3 sequence is 15 residues long. V trimming: 5 bases; J trimming: 2 bases; junction bases outside the gene matches: 6. Looked up from germline, CDR1 is SGHTA and CDR2 is FQGNSA. CDR3 DNA sequence: TGTGCCAGCAGCCGCCAGCGGGGGGAACAAGAGACCCAGTACTTC. It is translated as CASSRQRGEQETQYF.

The chain carries TRBV28 and TRBJ2-3; 7 bases are shared with TRBD1. The germline V gene encodes CDR1 MDHEN and CDR2 SYDVKM. With 5 bases clipped from V and 9 bases from J, the junction kept 11 bases outside the gene matches. The CDR3 is 14 residues long. The CDR3 DNA follows: TGTGCCAGCAGTGCCCCAAATCTCAGGGGGACGCAGTATTTT. This translates into CASSAPNLRGTQYF.

This chain uses TRBV19 with TRBJ2-3; 7 nucleotides align to TRBD2. The germline gives CDR1 LNHDA, CDR2 SQIVND (reference sequence). The CDR3 sequence is 14 residues long. V was clipped by 7 bases and J by 2 bases; unmatched bases: 6. In DNA form, the CDR3 reads TGTGCCAGTACCATGCGGGGGTCCACAGATACGCAGTATTTT. Translation gives CASTMRGSTDTQYF.